This TCR beta chain stems from a study of T cell responses to AZD1222 COVID-19 vaccine. Germline CDR1 SGHTA, CDR2 FQGTGA. This CDR3 is 14 amino acids long. V lost 1 base, J lost 8 bases, and 12 bases lay in between. Assay: immunoSEQ multiplex PCR; the TCRdb copy retains only in-frame clones and omits some. The top ten hold 1.5% to 2% of the sample, which has some 130,000 clones, approximately 83% seen once. The genes are TRBV7-3 and TRBJ2-1; D ambiguous. The TCR comes from an adult in good health. Sample: peripheral blood, taken on day 0 of AZD1222 vaccination. Here the CDR3 DNA reads TGTGCCAGCAGCTTAAAGACCCTCTATGATGAGCAGTTCTTC. It encodes CASSLKTLYDEQFF.